Given below is one TCR beta chain in context. V lost 3 bases, J lost 8 bases, and 13 bases lay in between. This CDR3 is 13 amino acids long. The germline V gene has CDR1 SEHNR and CDR2 FQNEAQ (reference sequence). Original data processing: Amplification of reference gene primers was used by the study to estimate nucleated cell counts. Libraries were prepared by immunoSEQ multiplex PCR; TCRdb keeps only in-frame clonotypes and omits some of them. D and trimming were read from the DNA, whereas the V and J calls and clone size are those reported in that table. The sample holds fewer than 85,000 clones; less than 95% are singletons and the top ten take 1%. The data stem from a study of blood T cell repertoires in COVID-19. On the study more broadly: The study drew acute and convalescent COVID-19 samples from the United States, Italy and Spain. In each case, the material was cDNA or gDNA derived from T cells, B-cell-depleted T cells, or PBMCs.

This TCR derives from a woman between 50 and 59 years old in a cohort sampled during active COVID-19. Sequencing used peripheral blood. This chain connects TRBV7-9 to TRBJ1-1; D may be TRBD1 (5 bases). For the CDR3, the DNA is TGTGCCAGCAGCTTCTCCGGCGGGGCAGAAGCTTTCTTT. Translated: CASSFSGGAEAFF.